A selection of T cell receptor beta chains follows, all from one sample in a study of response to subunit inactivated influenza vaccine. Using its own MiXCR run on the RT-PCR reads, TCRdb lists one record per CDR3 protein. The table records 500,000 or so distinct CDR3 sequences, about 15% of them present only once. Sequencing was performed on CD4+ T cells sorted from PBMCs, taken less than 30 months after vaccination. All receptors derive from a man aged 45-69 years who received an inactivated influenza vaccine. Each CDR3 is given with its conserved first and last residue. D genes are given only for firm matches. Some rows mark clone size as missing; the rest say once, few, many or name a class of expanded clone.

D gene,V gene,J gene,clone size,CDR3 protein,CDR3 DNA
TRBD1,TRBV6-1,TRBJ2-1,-,CASSPDRRNNEQFF,TGTGCCAGCAGTCCGGACAGGCGGAACAATGAGCAGTTCTTC
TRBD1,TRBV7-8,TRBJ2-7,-,CASSLGWDSSYEQYF,TGTGCCAGCAGCTTAGGCTGGGACAGCTCCTACGAGCAGTACTTC
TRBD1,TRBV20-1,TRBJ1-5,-,CSAGTGVSNQPQHF,TGCAGTGCTGGGACAGGGGTTAGCAATCAGCCCCAGCATTTT
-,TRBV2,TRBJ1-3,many,CASNDGIIKRVANGNTIYF,TGTGCCAGTAACGACGGGATAATAAAAAGGGTGGCGAACGGAAACACCATATATTTT
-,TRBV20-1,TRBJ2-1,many,CSASRTSFGSEQFF,TGCAGTGCTAGTCGTACTAGCTTCGGAAGTGAGCAGTTCTTC
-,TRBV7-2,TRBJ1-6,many,CASSFSPFRGGNSPLHF,TGTGCCAGCAGCTTCAGTCCTTTTCGGGGCGGTAATTCACCCCTCCACTTT
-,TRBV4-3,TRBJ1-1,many,CASSQDPGRGLTEAFF,TGCGCCAGCAGCCAAGACCCCGGCAGGGGCCTAACCGAAGCTTTCTTT
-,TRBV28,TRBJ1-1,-,CASSSQAINTEAFF,TGTGCCAGCAGTTCCCAGGCTATTAACACTGAAGCTTTCTTT
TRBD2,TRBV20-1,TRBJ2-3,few,CSASGTSGRETQYF,TGCAGTGCTAGTGGGACTAGCGGGAGAGAAACGCAGTATTTT
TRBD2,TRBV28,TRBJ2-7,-,CASSLYSGSSYEQCF,TGTGCCAGCAGTTTGTACAGCGGGAGTTCCTACGAGCAGTGCTTC
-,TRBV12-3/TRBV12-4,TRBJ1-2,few,CASSLLGVSYGYTF,TGTGCCAGCAGTTTACTCGGCGTGAGCTATGGCTACACCTTC